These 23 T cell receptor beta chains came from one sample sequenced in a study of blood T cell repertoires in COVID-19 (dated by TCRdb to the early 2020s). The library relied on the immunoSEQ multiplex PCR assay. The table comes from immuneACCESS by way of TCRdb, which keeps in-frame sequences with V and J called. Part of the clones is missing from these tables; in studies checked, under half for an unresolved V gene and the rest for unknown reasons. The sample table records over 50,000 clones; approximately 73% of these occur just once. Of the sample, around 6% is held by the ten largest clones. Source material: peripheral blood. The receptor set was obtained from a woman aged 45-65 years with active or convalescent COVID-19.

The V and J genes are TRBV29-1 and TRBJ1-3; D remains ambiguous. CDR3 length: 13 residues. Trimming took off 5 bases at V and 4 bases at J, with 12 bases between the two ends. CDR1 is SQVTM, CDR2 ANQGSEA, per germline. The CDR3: CSVSNNRGNTIYF. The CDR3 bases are TGCAGCGTTAGTAACAACCGCGGAAACACCATATATTTT.

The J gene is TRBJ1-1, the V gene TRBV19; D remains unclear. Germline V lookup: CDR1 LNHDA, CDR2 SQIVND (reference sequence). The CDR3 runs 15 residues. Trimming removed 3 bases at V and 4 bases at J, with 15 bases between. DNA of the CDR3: TGTGCCAGTAGTATCGCCTCGGCGGGGATCACTGAAGCTTTCTTT. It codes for CASSIASAGITEAFF.

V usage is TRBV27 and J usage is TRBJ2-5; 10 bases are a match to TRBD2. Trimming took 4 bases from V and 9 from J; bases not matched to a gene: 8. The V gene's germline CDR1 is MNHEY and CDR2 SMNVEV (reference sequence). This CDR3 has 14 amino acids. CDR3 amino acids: CASSSNVAGGAQYF. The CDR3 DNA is TGTGCCAGCAGTTCAAACGTAGCGGGGGGCGCCCAGTACTTC.

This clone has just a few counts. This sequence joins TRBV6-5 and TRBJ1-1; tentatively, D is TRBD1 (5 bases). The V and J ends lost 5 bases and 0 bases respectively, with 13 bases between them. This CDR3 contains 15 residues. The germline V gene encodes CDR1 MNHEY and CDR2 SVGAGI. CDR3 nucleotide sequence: TGTGCCAGCAGTCCCTTCTGGGGGGTGAACACTGAAGCTTTCTTT. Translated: CASSPFWGVNTEAFF.

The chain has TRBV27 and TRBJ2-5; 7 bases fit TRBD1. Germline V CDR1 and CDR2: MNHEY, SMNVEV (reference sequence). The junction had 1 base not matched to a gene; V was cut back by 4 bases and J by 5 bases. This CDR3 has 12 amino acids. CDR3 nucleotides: TGTGCCAGCAGTTACAGGGGCGAGACCCAGTACTTC. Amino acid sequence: CASSYRGETQYF.

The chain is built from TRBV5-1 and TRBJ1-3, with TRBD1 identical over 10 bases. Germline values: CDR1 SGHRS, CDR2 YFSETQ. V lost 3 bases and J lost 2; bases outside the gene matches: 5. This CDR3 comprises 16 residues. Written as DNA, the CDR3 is TGCGCCAGCAGCTCTACCGGACAGGGGGCTGGAAACACCATATATTTT. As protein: CASSSTGQGAGNTIYF.

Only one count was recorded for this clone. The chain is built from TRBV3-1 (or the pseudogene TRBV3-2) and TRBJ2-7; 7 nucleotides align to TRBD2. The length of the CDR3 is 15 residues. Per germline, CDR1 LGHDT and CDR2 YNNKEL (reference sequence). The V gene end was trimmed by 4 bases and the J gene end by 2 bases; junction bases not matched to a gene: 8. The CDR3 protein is CASSPPRELPYEQYF. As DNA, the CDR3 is TGTGCCAGCAGCCCTCCGCGGGAGTTACCCTACGAGCAGTACTTC.

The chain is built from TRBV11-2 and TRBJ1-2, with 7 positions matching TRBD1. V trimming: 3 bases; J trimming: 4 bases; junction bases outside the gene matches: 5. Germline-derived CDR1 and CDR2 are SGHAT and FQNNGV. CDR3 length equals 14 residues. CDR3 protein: CASSFKGDSYGYTF. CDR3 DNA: TGTGCCAGCAGCTTTAAAGGGGACAGCTATGGCTACACCTTC.

CDR3 DNA: TGTGCCAGCAGCTCTTTCATCAGCTCTGGAAACACCATATATTTT. Translating it yields CASSSFISSGNTIYF. V gene TRBV11-2 combines with J gene TRBJ1-3; D remains unclear. The CDR3 is 15 residues long. V lost 4 bases and J 0 bases, leaving 10 bases between the germline ends. Germline assignment: CDR1 SGHAT and CDR2 FQNNGV.

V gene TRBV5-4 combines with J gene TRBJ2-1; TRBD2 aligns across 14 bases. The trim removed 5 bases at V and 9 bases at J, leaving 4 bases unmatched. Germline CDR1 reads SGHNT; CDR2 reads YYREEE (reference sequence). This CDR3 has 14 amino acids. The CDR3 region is CASRGGLAGGEQFF. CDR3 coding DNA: TGTGCCAGCAGGGGCGGACTAGCGGGAGGTGAGCAGTTCTTC.

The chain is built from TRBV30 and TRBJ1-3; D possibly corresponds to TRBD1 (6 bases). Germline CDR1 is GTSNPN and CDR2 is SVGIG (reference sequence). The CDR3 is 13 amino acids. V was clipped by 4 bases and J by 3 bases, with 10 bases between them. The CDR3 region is CAWTGQLGNTIYF. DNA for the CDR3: TGTGCCTGGACAGGACAGCTTGGAAACACCATATATTTT.

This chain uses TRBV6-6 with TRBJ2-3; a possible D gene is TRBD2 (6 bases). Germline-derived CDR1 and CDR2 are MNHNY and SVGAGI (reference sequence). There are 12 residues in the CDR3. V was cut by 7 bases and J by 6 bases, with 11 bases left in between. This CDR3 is CASTGVSDTQYF. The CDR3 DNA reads TGTGCCAGCACGGGGGTCAGCGATACGCAGTATTTT.

CDR3 loop: CASKRTSGSLEQYF. The CDR3 DNA follows: TGTGCCAGTAAGCGGACTAGCGGGTCCTTGGAGCAGTACTTC. This chain connects TRBV19 to TRBJ2-7; 11 positions match TRBD2. Trimming at V came to 7 bases and at J to 7 bases, leaving 9 bases not matched to a gene. The CDR3 has 14 amino acids. Looked up from germline, CDR1 is LNHDA and CDR2 is SQIVND (reference sequence).

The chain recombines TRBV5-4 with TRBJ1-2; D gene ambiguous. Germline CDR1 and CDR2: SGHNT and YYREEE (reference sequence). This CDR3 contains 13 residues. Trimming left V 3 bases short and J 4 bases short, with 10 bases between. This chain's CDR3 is CASSSLGTYGYTF. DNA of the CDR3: TGTGCCAGCAGCTCCCTGGGCACCTATGGCTACACCTTC.

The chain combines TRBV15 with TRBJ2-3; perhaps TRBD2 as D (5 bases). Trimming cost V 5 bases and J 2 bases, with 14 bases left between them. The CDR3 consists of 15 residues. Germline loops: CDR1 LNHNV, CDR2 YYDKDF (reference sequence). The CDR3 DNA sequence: TGTGCCACCAGCGAGGGCCTGTCGGCCACAGATACGCAGTATTTT. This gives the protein CATSEGLSATDTQYF.

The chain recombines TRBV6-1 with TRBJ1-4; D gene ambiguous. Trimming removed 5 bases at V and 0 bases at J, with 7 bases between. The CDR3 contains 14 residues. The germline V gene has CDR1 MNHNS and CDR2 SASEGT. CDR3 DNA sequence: TGTGCCAGCAGTTTACTCCCAACTAATGAAAAACTGTTTTTT. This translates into CASSLLPTNEKLFF.

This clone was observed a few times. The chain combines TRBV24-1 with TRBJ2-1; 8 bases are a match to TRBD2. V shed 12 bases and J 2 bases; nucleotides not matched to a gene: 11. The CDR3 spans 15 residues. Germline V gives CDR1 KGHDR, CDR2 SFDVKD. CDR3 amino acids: CAVSTSGSTYNEQFF. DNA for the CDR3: TGTGCCGTCAGTACTAGCGGTTCTACCTACAATGAGCAGTTCTTC.

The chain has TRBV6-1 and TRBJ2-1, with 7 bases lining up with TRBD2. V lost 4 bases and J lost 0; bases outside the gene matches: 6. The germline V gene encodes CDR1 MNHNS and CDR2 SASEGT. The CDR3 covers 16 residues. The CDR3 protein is CASSASRGNSYNEQFF. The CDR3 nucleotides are TGTGCCAGCAGTGCCTCGCGGGGGAACTCCTACAATGAGCAGTTCTTC.

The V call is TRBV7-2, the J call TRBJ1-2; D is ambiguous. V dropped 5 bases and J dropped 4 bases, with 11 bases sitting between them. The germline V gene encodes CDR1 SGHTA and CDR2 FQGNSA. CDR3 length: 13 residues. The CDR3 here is CASSPYQAYGYTF. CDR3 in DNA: TGTGCCAGCAGCCCCTATCAAGCCTATGGCTACACCTTC.

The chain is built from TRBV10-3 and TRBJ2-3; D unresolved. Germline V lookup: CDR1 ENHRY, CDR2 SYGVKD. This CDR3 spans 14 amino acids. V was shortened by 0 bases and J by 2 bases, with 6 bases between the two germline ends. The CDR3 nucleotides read TGTGCCATCAGTGAGTCGGCCTCCACAGATACGCAGTATTTT. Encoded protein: CAISESASTDTQYF.

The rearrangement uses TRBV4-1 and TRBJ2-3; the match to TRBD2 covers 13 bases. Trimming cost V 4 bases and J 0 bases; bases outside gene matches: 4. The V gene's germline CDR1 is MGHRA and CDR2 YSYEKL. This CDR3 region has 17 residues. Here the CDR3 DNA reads TGCGCCAGCAGCCGGGGACTAGCGGGGCCTAGCACAGATACGCAGTATTTT. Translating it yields CASSRGLAGPSTDTQYF.

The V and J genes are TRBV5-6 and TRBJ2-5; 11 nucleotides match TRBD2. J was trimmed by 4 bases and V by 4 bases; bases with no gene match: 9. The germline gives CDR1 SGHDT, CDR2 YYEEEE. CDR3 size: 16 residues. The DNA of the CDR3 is TGTGCCAGCAGCATACCGGGACTAGCGGTAGGAGAGACCCAGTACTTC. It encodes CASSIPGLAVGETQYF.

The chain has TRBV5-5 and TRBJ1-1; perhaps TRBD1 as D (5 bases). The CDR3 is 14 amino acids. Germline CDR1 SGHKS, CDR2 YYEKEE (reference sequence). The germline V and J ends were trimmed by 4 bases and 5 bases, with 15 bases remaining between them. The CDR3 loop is CASSTGVKETEAFF. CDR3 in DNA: TGTGCCAGCAGCACGGGGGTTAAGGAGACTGAAGCTTTCTTT.